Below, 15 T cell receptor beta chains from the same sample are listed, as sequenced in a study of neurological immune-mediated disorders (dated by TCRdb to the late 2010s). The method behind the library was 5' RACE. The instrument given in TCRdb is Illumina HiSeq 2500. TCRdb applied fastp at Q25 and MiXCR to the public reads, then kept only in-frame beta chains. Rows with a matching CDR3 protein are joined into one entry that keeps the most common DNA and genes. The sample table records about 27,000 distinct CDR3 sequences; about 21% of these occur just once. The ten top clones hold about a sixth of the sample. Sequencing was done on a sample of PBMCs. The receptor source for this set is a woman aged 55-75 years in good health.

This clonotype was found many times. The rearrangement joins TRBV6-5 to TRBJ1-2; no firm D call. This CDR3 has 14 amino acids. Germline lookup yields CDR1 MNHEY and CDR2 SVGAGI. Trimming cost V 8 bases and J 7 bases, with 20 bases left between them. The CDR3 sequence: CASDRAPFGRGYTF. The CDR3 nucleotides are TGTGCCAGCGATAGGGCCCCCTTCGGGCGTGGCTACACCTTC.

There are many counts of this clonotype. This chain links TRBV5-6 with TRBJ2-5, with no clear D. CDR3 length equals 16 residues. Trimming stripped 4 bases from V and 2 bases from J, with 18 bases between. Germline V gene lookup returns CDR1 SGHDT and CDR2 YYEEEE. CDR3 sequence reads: CASSLPDGNLQETQYF. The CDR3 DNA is TGTGCCAGCAGCCTACCCGACGGCAACTTGCAAGAGACCCAGTACTTC.

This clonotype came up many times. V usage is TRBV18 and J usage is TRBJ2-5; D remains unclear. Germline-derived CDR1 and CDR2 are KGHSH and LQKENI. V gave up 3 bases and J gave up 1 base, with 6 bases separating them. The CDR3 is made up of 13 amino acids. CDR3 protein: CASSPGFQETQYF. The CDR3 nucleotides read TGTGCCAGCTCACCTGGATTCCAAGAGACCCAGTACTTC.

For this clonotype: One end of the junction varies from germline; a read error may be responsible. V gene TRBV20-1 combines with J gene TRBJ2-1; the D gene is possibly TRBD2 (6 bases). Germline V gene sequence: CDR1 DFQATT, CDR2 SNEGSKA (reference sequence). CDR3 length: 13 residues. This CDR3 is CSARGLLTYNEQF. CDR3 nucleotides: TGCAGTGCCAGAGGACTACTCACCTACAATGAGCAGTTC.

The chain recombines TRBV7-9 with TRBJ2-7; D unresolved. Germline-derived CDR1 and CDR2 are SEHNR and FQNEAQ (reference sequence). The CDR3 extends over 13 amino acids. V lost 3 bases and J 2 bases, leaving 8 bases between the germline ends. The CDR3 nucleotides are TGTGCCAGCAGCTTGCAAGACCCCTACGAGCAGTACTTC. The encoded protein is CASSLQDPYEQYF.

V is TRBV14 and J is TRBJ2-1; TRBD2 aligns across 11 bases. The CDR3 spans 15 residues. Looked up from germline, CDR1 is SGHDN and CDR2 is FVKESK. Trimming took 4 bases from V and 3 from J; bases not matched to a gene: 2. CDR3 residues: CASSLGLAVYNEQFF. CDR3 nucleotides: TGTGCCAGCAGCCTGGGACTAGCGGTCTACAATGAGCAGTTCTTC.

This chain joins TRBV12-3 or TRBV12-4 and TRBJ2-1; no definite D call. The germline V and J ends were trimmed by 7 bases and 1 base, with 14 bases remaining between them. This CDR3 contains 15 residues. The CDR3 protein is CASTARRSSYNEQFF. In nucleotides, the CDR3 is TGTGCCAGCACTGCAAGACGGAGTTCCTACAATGAGCAGTTCTTC.

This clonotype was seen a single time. CDR3 sequence (DNA): TGTGCCAGCAGTTCCGGCCCTCGACAGGATAGCAATCAGCCCCAGCATTTT. This sequence encodes CASSSGPRQDSNQPQHF. The V gene is TRBV7-9, the J gene TRBJ1-5, with a weak D call TRBD1 (6 bases). The CDR3 is made up of 17 amino acids. The V end lost 6 bases, the J end lost 0 bases, and 18 bases lay between the germline ends. In germline, CDR1 is SEHNR, CDR2 FQNEAQ (reference sequence).

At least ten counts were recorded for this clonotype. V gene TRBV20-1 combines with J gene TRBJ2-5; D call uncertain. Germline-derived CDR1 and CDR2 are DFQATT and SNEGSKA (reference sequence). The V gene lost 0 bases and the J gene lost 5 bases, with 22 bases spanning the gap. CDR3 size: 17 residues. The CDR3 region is CSARDRRLGALMETQYF. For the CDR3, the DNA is TGCAGTGCTAGAGATCGGCGCCTAGGCGCCCTTATGGAGACCCAGTACTTC.

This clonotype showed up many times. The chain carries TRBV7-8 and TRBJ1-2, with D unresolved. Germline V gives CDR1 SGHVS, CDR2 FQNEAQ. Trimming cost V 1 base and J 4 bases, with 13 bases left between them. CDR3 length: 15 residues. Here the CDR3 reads CASSLEPEAPYGYTF. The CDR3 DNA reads TGTGCCAGCAGCTTAGAACCAGAAGCCCCCTATGGCTACACCTTC.

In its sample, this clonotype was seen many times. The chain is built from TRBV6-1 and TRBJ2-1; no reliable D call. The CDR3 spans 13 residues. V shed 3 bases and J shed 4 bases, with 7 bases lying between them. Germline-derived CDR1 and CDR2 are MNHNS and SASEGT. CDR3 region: CASSELGYNEQFF. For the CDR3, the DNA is TGTGCCAGCAGTGAGCTGGGGTACAATGAGCAGTTCTTC.

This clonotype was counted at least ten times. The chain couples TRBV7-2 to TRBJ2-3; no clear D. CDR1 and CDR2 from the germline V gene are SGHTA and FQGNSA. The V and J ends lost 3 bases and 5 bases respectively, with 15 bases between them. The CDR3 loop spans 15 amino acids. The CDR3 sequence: CASSFRLAGVDTQYF. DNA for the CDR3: TGTGCCAGCAGCTTCCGTCTGGCAGGCGTAGATACGCAGTATTTT.

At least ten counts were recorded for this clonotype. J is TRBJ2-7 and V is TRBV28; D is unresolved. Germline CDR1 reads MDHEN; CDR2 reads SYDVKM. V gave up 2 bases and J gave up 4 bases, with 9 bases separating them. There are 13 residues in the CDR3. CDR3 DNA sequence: TGTGCCAGCAGTTTAGGAATCCATTACGAGCAGTACTTC. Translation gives CASSLGIHYEQYF.

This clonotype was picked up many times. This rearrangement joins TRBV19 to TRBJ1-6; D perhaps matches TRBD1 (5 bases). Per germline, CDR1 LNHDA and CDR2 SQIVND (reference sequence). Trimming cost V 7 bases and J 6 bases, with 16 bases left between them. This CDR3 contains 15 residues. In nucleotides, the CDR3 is TGTGCCAGTAATGCCGGGCAGGGTCCTAATTCACCCCTCCACTTT. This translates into CASNAGQGPNSPLHF.

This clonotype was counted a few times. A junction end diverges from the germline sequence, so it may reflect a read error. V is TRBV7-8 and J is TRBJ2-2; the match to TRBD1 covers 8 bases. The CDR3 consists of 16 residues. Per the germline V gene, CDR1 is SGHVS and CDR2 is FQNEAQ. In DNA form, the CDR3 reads TGTGCCATCAGCTTAAGGAGGACAGGGCTACCCGGGGAGCTGTTTTTT. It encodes CAISLRRTGLPGELFF.